The rows below give T cell receptor beta chains drawn from one sample of a study of monozygotic twins with inflammatory bowel disease. TCRdb reprocessed the 5' RACE reads, with one entry per CDR3 protein and no DNA. This sample's table reports about 380,000 distinct CDR3 sequences. The sequenced sample consisted of blood. Receptors were obtained from a human donor with ulcerative colitis or Crohn's disease, or a healthy co-twin of an affected twin (not recorded which). Both conserved end residues are part of each CDR3. Each record gives: J gene, V gene, CDR3 protein.

TRBJ1-2,TRBV2,CASSVGGLDGYTF
TRBJ2-5,TRBV6-1,CASSTFLGNKETQYF
TRBJ2-2,TRBV20-1,CSARDSRVNTGELFF
TRBJ2-3,TRBV20-1,CSAPDYDTQYF
TRBJ2-2,TRBV7-2,CASSFSNANTGELFF
TRBJ2-1,TRBV3-1,CASSQVPRPGDEQFF
TRBJ1-3,TRBV7-8,CASSLLRGTGNTVYF
TRBJ2-2,TRBV28,CASRSTGELFF
TRBJ2-7,TRBV4-2,CASSQESASYEQYF
TRBJ2-7,TRBV29-1,CSVEGGRGVDEQYF
TRBJ2-6,TRBV4-3,CASSQGKGSGANVLTF
TRBJ2-7,TRBV5-1,CASSLYSGRTYEQYF
TRBJ2-7,TRBV24-1,CATSGGKPPYEQYF
TRBJ2-1,TRBV5-1,CASSPGTAYNEQFF
TRBJ2-7,TRBV2,CASSDNKRTGGYEQYF
TRBJ2-1,TRBV6-2/TRBV6-3,CASSTRQGEDYNEQFF
TRBJ2-7,TRBV6-1,CASSRTRDTNDKQYF
TRBJ1-1,TRBV11-2,CASSLAVVGMNTEAFF
TRBJ2-7,TRBV5-1,CASSSGHFQAYEQYF
TRBJ2-1,TRBV20-1,CSASGGETNYNEQFF
TRBJ1-5,TRBV18,CASSSDRGRVNQPQHF
TRBJ1-5,TRBV12-3/TRBV12-4,CASSLDLRGNQPQHF
TRBJ1-1,TRBV4-3,CASSQVGTVQNTEAFF
TRBJ2-3,TRBV5-1,CASSLGRPGNPVGTDTQYF
TRBJ2-3,TRBV5-1,CASSLAEKDTQYF
TRBJ2-3,TRBV27,CASSLTGITDTQYF
TRBJ2-5,TRBV9,CASSVFEGAGETQYF
TRBJ2-7,TRBV28,CASIRAGGRYEQYF
TRBJ1-1,TRBV12-3/TRBV12-4,CASSPTGPLNTEAFF
TRBJ2-7,TRBV6-5,CASMAGTYEQYF
TRBJ2-5,TRBV7-9,CASSPYGAHQETQYF
TRBJ2-7,TRBV4-3,CASSQDRASGEYF
TRBJ1-2,TRBV12-3/TRBV12-4,CASSSDRGNYGYTF
TRBJ2-2,TRBV12-5,CASGSDSPTTGELFF
TRBJ2-7,TRBV4-2,CASSQGVVYEQYF
TRBJ2-1,TRBV6-5,CASSYPGLAGGRQFF
TRBJ2-1,TRBV3-1,CASSPDRGRNEQFF
TRBJ2-7,TRBV5-1,CASGKQVHSYEQYF
TRBJ2-7,TRBV7-2,CASSLAVRSSGDYEQYF
TRBJ2-1,TRBV20-1,CSARVPGGLLFF
TRBJ2-2,TRBV30,CAWSPAGELFF
TRBJ2-7,TRBV6-2/TRBV6-3,CASSRVQGGGNSYEQYF
TRBJ2-3,TRBV24-1,CATSDLPTGGNADTQYF
TRBJ2-7,TRBV10-3,CAISESGQPYEQYF
TRBJ2-1,TRBV7-3,CASSLTGQGERGDYVDEQFF
TRBJ1-1,TRBV28,CASSLFGGRVAEAFF
TRBJ2-3,TRBV11-2,CASSLEGTSARDTQYF
TRBJ2-4,TRBV7-2,CASSLSPGGGNIQYF
TRBJ2-6,TRBV3-1,CASSPRGGLGWANVLTF
TRBJ2-1,TRBV30,CAWSETHNEQFF
TRBJ1-2,TRBV7-2,CASLRTGVVYGYTF
TRBJ1-1,TRBV20-1,CSAILFGLGTEAFF